This T cell receptor beta chain was identified in a study of blood T cell repertoires in COVID-19. Study in general: The origin of the acute and convalescent COVID-19 samples was the United States, Italy and Spain.

Original data processing: Amplified reference gene primers provided the basis for estimating nucleated cell counts. Here immunoSEQ multiplex PCR was the method, and the copy in TCRdb shows in-frame clones only, minus some. That table supplies the V and J calls and clone size; D and trimming were determined from the DNA. Here the sample spans about 77,000 clones, more than 80% being singletons. This receptor was taken from a woman in her 70s with acute or convalescent COVID-19. Source material: peripheral blood.

CDR3 amino acids: CASSLSSWTAYSNQPQHF. The CDR3 region has the DNA TGTGCCAGCAGCTTGTCTTCTTGGACAGCTTATAGCAATCAGCCCCAGCATTTT. The V call is TRBV5-6, the J call TRBJ1-5; TRBD1 is a possible D gene (6 bases). With 1 base removed from V and 0 bases from J, the gap between germline ends came to 17 bases. CDR1 and CDR2 from the germline V gene are SGHDT and YYEEEE. This CDR3 region has 18 residues. Looking up the rest from reference TRBV5-6 and TRBJ1-5 gives the full variable domain: DAGVTQSPTHLIKTRGQQVTLRCSPKSGHDTVSWYQQALGQGPQFIFQYYEEEERQRGNFPDRFSGHQFPNYSSELNVNALLLGDSALYLCASSLSSWTAYSNQPQHFGDGTRLSIL.